The 30 T cell receptor beta chains reported below all come from one sample, sequenced in a study of CD8 T cells in ankylosing spondylitis. TCRdb passed the 5' RACE reads through MiXCR, listing each CDR3 protein once. This table holds about 240,000 distinct CDR3 sequences, 8% to 9.5% found once. Sequencing was carried out using blood, either unsorted or a sorted T cell fraction (not recorded which). The receptors were sampled from a male donor with ankylosing spondylitis or in good health (not recorded which).

This clonotype has a count of ten or more. The chain carries TRBV5-1 and TRBJ2-1, with 7 bases that match TRBD2. In germline, CDR1 is SGHRS, CDR2 YFSETQ. The J segment lost 0 bases and the V segment lost 4 bases, leaving 4 bases of the junction unmatched. This CDR3 is 15 amino acids long. This CDR3 reads CASSTSGTSYNEQFF. CDR3 in DNA: TGCGCCAGCAGCACAAGCGGGACCTCCTACAATGAGCAGTTCTTC.

This clonotype has at least ten counts. The V and J genes are TRBV29-1 and TRBJ2-7, with 9 nucleotides matching TRBD1. The CDR3 spans 15 residues. The V and J ends lost 3 bases and 4 bases, in that order; junction bases with no gene match: 10. CDR1 is SQVTM and CDR2 is ANQGSEA in the germline V gene. The CDR3 region has the DNA TGCAGCGTTGATCTCCCCGGGACAGGGAGGTACGAGCAGTACTTC. Its translation: CSVDLPGTGRYEQYF.

This clonotype was recorded many times. The chain combines TRBV12-3 or TRBV12-4 with TRBJ2-7, with D possibly TRBD2 on 6 matching bases. The V and J ends lost 5 bases and 6 bases respectively, with 14 bases between them. This CDR3 is 13 amino acids long. The CDR3 protein is CASSVGGPGEQYF. The CDR3 DNA is TGTGCCAGCAGTGTCGGAGGGCCGGGCGAGCAGTACTTC.

This clonotype was seen only a few times. The CDR3 protein is CASSPPGKMAYNSPLHF. The DNA of the CDR3 is TGTGCCAGCTCACCACCGGGAAAGATGGCCTATAATTCACCCCTCCACTTT. The V call is TRBV18, the J call TRBJ1-6; D is unresolved. V lost 0 bases, J lost 2 bases, and 11 bases lay in between. The CDR3 spans 17 residues. CDR1 is KGHSH and CDR2 is LQKENI in the germline V gene.

On this clonotype: This CDR3 fails to terminate in the conserved phenylalanine or tryptophan, so it likely reflects a read error. V usage is TRBV6-2 or TRBV6-3 and J usage is TRBJ2-1; unclear D gene. Trimming stripped 6 bases from V and 4 bases from J, with 10 bases between. The CDR3 has 13 amino acids. Germline V lookup: CDR1 MNHEY, CDR2 SVGEGT. The CDR3 DNA reads TGTGCCAGCAGGGCAGGACGTTACAATGAGCAGTTCTCC. Amino acids: CASRAGRYNEQFS.

This clonotype was observed a handful of times. The chain employs TRBV12-3 or TRBV12-4 and TRBJ1-1; tentatively, D is TRBD1 (5 bases). This CDR3 is built from 12 residues. Trimming left V 4 bases short and J 4 bases short, with 7 bases between. In DNA, the CDR3 is TGTGCCAGCAGTTGGGACGCCACTGAAGCTTTCTTT. Translation gives CASSWDATEAFF.

This clonotype was recorded at least ten times. The chain recombines TRBV18 with TRBJ2-1, with 10 bases lining up with TRBD2. The germline V gene has CDR1 KGHSH and CDR2 LQKENI. This CDR3 has 19 amino acids. V lost 3 bases, J lost 0 bases, and 11 bases stayed unmatched. In nucleotides, the CDR3 is TGTGCCAGCTCACCGAGGCTAGCGGGAGTGTCGGGCTCCTACAATGAGCAGTTCTTC. The encoded protein is CASSPRLAGVSGSYNEQFF.

This clonotype occurred many times. The genes are TRBV5-6 and TRBJ1-6, with D possibly matching TRBD1 (6 bases). Germline V gene lookup returns CDR1 SGHDT and CDR2 YYEEEE. There are 14 residues in the CDR3. With 1 base removed from V and 9 bases from J, the gap between germline ends came to 11 bases. The CDR3 sequence is CASSLLQGGSPLHF. CDR3 in DNA: TGTGCCAGCAGCTTGCTACAGGGTGGTTCACCCCTCCACTTT.

This clonotype was recorded at least ten times. The CDR3: CASSSIGLGDQYF. The DNA for the CDR3 is TGTGCCAGCAGTTCTATAGGCCTCGGCGACCAGTACTTC. V is TRBV12-3 or TRBV12-4 and J is TRBJ2-5; D not certain. The CDR3 extends over 13 amino acids. Trimming cost V 4 bases and J 10 bases, with 16 bases left between them.

This clonotype has at least ten counts. The rearrangement uses TRBV7-3 and TRBJ2-7, with 10 bases matching TRBD1. The CDR3 sequence is 14 residues long. V lost 4 bases, J lost 6 bases, and 6 bases stayed unmatched. In germline, CDR1 is SGHTA, CDR2 FQGTGA. CDR3 sequence (DNA): TGTGCCAGCAGCTCCGGGACAGGGGTCTTCGAGCAGTACTTC. It specifies CASSSGTGVFEQYF.

This clonotype was recorded many times. The rearrangement uses TRBV12-3 or TRBV12-4 and TRBJ2-2, with D possibly TRBD1 on 6 matching bases. The V end lost 2 bases, the J end lost 0 bases, and 7 bases lay between the germline ends. The CDR3 extends over 15 amino acids. CDR3 sequence reads: CASSLRQANTGELFF. The CDR3 nucleotides are TGTGCCAGCAGTTTACGACAGGCGAACACCGGGGAGCTGTTTTTT.

In this sample, this clonotype turned up many times. The V and J genes are TRBV5-5 and TRBJ1-6; 7 nucleotides agree with TRBD1. Germline V CDR1 and CDR2: SGHKS, YYEKEE (reference sequence). After removal of 0 bases from V and 16 bases from J, the junction contained 10 bases not matched to a gene. The CDR3 runs to 14 residues. CDR3 loop: CASSLGRTGQDLHF. DNA of the CDR3: TGTGCCAGCAGCTTGGGTAGGACAGGCCAGGATCTCCACTTT.

For this clonotype: Lacking the conserved final phenylalanine or tryptophan, this CDR3 likely reflects a read error. The CDR3, as DNA: TGTGCCAGCAGCCCTGGATACAATGAGCAGTTCGTC. This codes for CASSPGYNEQFV. The chain joins TRBV7-6 to TRBJ2-1; D not certain. Between the trimmed V and J ends, which lost 5 bases and 4 bases, there was a span of 6 bases. The CDR3 contains 12 residues. In germline, CDR1 is SGHVS, CDR2 FNYEAQ.

This rearrangement joins TRBV5-6 to TRBJ2-1; TRBD2 agrees at 16 bases. The trim removed 0 bases at V and 0 bases at J, leaving 3 bases unmatched. The V gene's germline CDR1 is SGHDT and CDR2 YYEEEE. This CDR3 is built from 19 residues. Here the CDR3 DNA reads TGTGCCAGCAGCTTGGTTGGGACTAGCGGGGGGGCCTCCTACAATGAGCAGTTCTTC. It translates to CASSLVGTSGGASYNEQFF.

This clonotype was detected ten times or more. The CDR3 spells CASSLSGGGISPLHF. DNA of the CDR3: TGTGCCAGCAGCTTATCAGGAGGGGGCATTTCACCCCTCCACTTT. This chain connects TRBV7-2 to TRBJ1-6, with 7 bases that match TRBD1. This CDR3 is 15 amino acids long. V was clipped by 2 bases and J by 9 bases; unmatched bases: 7. The germline V gene has CDR1 SGHTA and CDR2 FQGNSA.

This clonotype has a count of ten or more. The chain links TRBV10-3 to TRBJ1-5; tentatively, D is TRBD1 (5 bases). Trimming took 3 bases from V and 7 from J, leaving 7 bases between them. This CDR3 spans 12 amino acids. Germline V gives CDR1 ENHRY, CDR2 SYGVKD. This chain's CDR3 is CAISDGGQPQHF. The DNA of the CDR3 is TGTGCCATCAGTGATGGGGGACAGCCCCAGCATTTT.

In its sample, this clonotype was seen many times. The genes are TRBV6-5 and TRBJ1-2; a weak D match, TRBD1 (5 bases). Trimming took 7 bases from V and 8 from J, leaving 11 bases between them. The CDR3 covers 11 residues. Germline CDR1 reads MNHEY; CDR2 reads SVGAGI. The CDR3 nucleotides are TGTGCCAGCACAAACGGGGCGGGCTACACCTTC. Its translation: CASTNGAGYTF.

There are many counts of this clonotype. The chain carries TRBV10-2 and TRBJ1-1; TRBD1 agrees at 7 bases. Germline V lookup: CDR1 WSHSY, CDR2 SAAADI. The junction had 6 bases not matched to a gene; V was cut back by 6 bases and J by 11 bases. The CDR3 length is 11 residues. In nucleotides, the CDR3 is TGCGCCAGCAGCCCTAGACAGGGTGCTTTCTTT. This sequence encodes CASSPRQGAFF.

This chain links TRBV7-2 with TRBJ1-5; D is possibly TRBD1 (6 bases). Deletions cut 4 bases from V and 0 bases from J, with 13 bases between. The CDR3 spans 16 residues. Germline V gives CDR1 SGHTA, CDR2 FQGNSA. CDR3 in DNA: TGTGCCAGCAGCTCCAGGGGACTTTATAGCAATCAGCCCCAGCATTTT. This gives the protein CASSSRGLYSNQPQHF.

This clonotype was counted many times. DNA for the CDR3: TGTGCCAGCAGTTTAAAGGGGCCGGACAGGGGGTTCACAGATACGCAGTATTTT. It encodes CASSLKGPDRGFTDTQYF. The rearrangement joins TRBV27 to TRBJ2-3, with TRBD1 matching 10 bases. Trimming cost V 2 bases and J 2 bases; bases outside gene matches: 10. The CDR3 has 18 residues. Germline-derived CDR1 and CDR2 are MNHEY and SMNVEV (reference sequence).

This clonotype was observed many times. V and J are TRBV10-3 and TRBJ2-2, with TRBD2 as a possible D gene (5 bases). CDR1 is ENHRY, CDR2 SYGVKD, per germline. CDR3 size: 15 residues. V was shortened by 5 bases and J by 0 bases, with 10 bases between the two germline ends. The CDR3 loop reads CAISYTGANTGELFF. The CDR3 DNA follows: TGTGCCATCAGTTATACCGGGGCGAACACCGGGGAGCTGTTTTTT.

This clonotype was observed at least ten times. This chain links TRBV5-4 with TRBJ2-5; TRBD2 matches at 14 bases. From germline, CDR1 is SGHNT and CDR2 YYREEE (reference sequence). The CDR3 extends over 16 amino acids. Trimming at V came to 3 bases and at J to 2 bases, leaving 3 bases not matched to a gene. The CDR3 DNA reads as TGTGCCAGCAGCTCTGGGACTAGCGGGAGACAAGAGACCCAGTACTTC. This gives the protein CASSSGTSGRQETQYF.

This clonotype was found many times. The V and J genes are TRBV5-1 and TRBJ2-1; 14 bases are shared with TRBD2. The CDR3 sequence is 15 residues long. Trimming took 2 bases from V and 6 from J; bases not matched to a gene: 1. Germline V lookup: CDR1 SGHRS, CDR2 YFSETQ. The CDR3 DNA sequence: TGCGCCAGCAGCTTTGGACTAGCGGGAGGCAATGAGCAGTTCTTC. Protein product: CASSFGLAGGNEQFF.

The sample holds many counts of this clonotype. This chain links TRBV19 with TRBJ2-1; D is unclear. The CDR3 is 13 amino acids. The V gene lost 4 bases and the J gene lost 0 bases, with 4 bases spanning the gap. Per the germline V gene, CDR1 is LNHDA and CDR2 is SQIVND (reference sequence). The CDR3 DNA is TGTGCCAGTAGTACAGGCTCCTACAATGAGCAGTTCTTC. Its protein is CASSTGSYNEQFF.

The chain employs TRBV7-9 and TRBJ2-2, with 8 bases lining up with TRBD2. Germline CDR1 SEHNR, CDR2 FQNEAQ (reference sequence). V gave up 1 base and J gave up 5 bases; unmatched junction bases: 6. The CDR3 has 16 residues. CDR3 in amino acids: CASSLGTGTRTGELFF. The CDR3 nucleotides are TGTGCCAGCAGCTTAGGGACCGGGACTAGGACCGGGGAGCTGTTTTTT.

This clonotype showed up many times. The V and J genes are TRBV5-1 and TRBJ1-4, with TRBD1 matching 9 bases. The V gene end was trimmed by 4 bases and the J gene end by 8 bases; junction bases not matched to a gene: 9. CDR3 length equals 15 residues. The germline gives CDR1 SGHRS, CDR2 YFSETQ. The CDR3 region is CASSLGTGIGEKLFF. CDR3 DNA sequence: TGCGCCAGCAGCCTCGGGACAGGGATCGGAGAAAAACTGTTTTTT.

This clonotype has a handful of counts. This chain uses TRBV9 with TRBJ2-1, with D maybe TRBD1 (7 bases). The CDR3 runs to 15 residues. Per germline, CDR1 SGDLS and CDR2 YYNGEE. V was pared by 5 bases and J by 15 bases, with 27 bases between. The CDR3 DNA reads TGTGCCAGCAGTCAGACCACCTCTAGGGGGCGGGGTCTGTTCTTC. Protein: CASSQTTSRGRGLFF.

The chain links TRBV12-3 or TRBV12-4 to TRBJ1-4; D not certain. The CDR3 runs 11 residues. V was shortened by 6 bases and J by 10 bases, with 9 bases between the two germline ends. The CDR3 nucleotides read TGTGCCAGCAGGAGGGCCTTAAAACTGTTTTTT. This codes for CASRRALKLFF.

The chain recombines TRBV18 with TRBJ2-7; 7 bases are shared with TRBD1. The V segment lost 3 bases and the J segment 4 bases; nucleotides outside the gene matches: 18. CDR3 size: 18 residues. Germline CDR1 KGHSH, CDR2 LQKENI. The CDR3 is CASSPSGTALIERYEQYF. Here the CDR3 DNA reads TGTGCCAGCTCACCTTCCGGGACAGCTTTAATTGAAAGGTACGAGCAGTACTTC.

This rearrangement joins TRBV29-1 to TRBJ1-1, with 7 nucleotides matching TRBD1. This CDR3 spans 13 amino acids. V was clipped by 7 bases and J by 1 base; unmatched bases: 6. Germline CDR1 SQVTM, CDR2 ANQGSEA. This CDR3 is CSAGDRRNTEAFF. CDR3 DNA: TGCAGCGCGGGGGACAGACGGAACACTGAAGCTTTCTTT.